Shown below are 25 T cell receptor beta chains from a single sample sequenced in a study of blood T cell repertoires in COVID-19. Assay: immunoSEQ multiplex PCR; the TCRdb copy retains only in-frame clones and omits some. This table has 140,000 or so clones, around three quarters appearing once. The sample was peripheral blood. These TCRs come from a man aged 45-60 years with active or convalescent COVID-19.

The chain joins TRBV11-3 to TRBJ2-1; 10 bases align to TRBD1. The CDR3 has 17 residues. With 6 bases clipped from V and 7 bases from J, the junction kept 15 bases outside the gene matches. CDR1 and CDR2 (germline): SGHNT, YENEEA. This CDR3 reads CASSPRPGQGLWNEQFF. In DNA form, the CDR3 reads TGTGCCAGCAGTCCTAGGCCGGGACAGGGGTTGTGGAATGAGCAGTTCTTC.

The DNA for the CDR3 is TGTGCCAGTAGTGTCTCGGCGGATCAGCCCCAGCATTTT. This sequence encodes CASSVSADQPQHF. The V gene is TRBV19, the J gene TRBJ1-5; D uncertain. With 5 bases removed from V and 5 bases from J, the gap between germline ends came to 10 bases. CDR3 size: 13 residues. Germline V gives CDR1 LNHDA, CDR2 SQIVND (reference sequence).

The chain joins TRBV27 to TRBJ1-1; no clear D gene. V was shortened by 5 bases and J by 0 bases, with 13 bases between the two germline ends. This CDR3 spans 15 amino acids. In germline, CDR1 is MNHEY, CDR2 SMNVEV (reference sequence). CDR3 coding DNA: TGTGCCAGCAGTGAGACCCTACTATTGAACACTGAAGCTTTCTTT. As protein: CASSETLLLNTEAFF.

The chain employs TRBV5-1 and TRBJ2-5; D is possibly TRBD2 (5 bases). CDR1 is SGHRS and CDR2 is YFSETQ in the germline V gene. Trimming took off 2 bases at V and 5 bases at J, with 19 bases between the two ends. The CDR3 contains 16 residues. CDR3: CASSLNPGHPGETQYF. DNA for the CDR3: TGCGCCAGCAGCTTAAACCCTGGTCACCCGGGGGAGACCCAGTACTTC.

This clone was detected only a few times. The genes are TRBV7-3 and TRBJ2-2, with 11 bases fitting TRBD1. Germline trimming cut 7 bases from V and 5 bases from J; bases unmatched to any gene: 6. The CDR3 contains 15 residues. CDR1 and CDR2 from the germline V gene are SGHTA and FQGTGA. This CDR3 is CASTKGQGGTGELFF. DNA of the CDR3: TGTGCCAGCACCAAGGGACAGGGGGGTACCGGGGAGCTGTTTTTT.

This chain joins TRBV18 and TRBJ1-1; D is ambiguous. Looked up from germline, CDR1 is KGHSH and CDR2 is LQKENI. CDR3 length: 13 amino acids. Between the trimmed V and J ends, which lost 2 bases and 1 base, there was a span of 5 bases. The CDR3 is CASSPRQNTEAFF. The CDR3 DNA follows: TGTGCCAGCTCACCAAGACAGAACACTGAAGCTTTCTTT.

V is TRBV27 and J is TRBJ1-6; D remains unclear. The germline V gene encodes CDR1 MNHEY and CDR2 SMNVEV (reference sequence). The CDR3 totals 12 residues. V lost 2 bases and J 12 bases, leaving 8 bases between the germline ends. The CDR3 bases are TGTGCCAGCAGTTTAGGCCCAGGACCCCTCCACTTT. Translated, it gives CASSLGPGPLHF.

CDR3 DNA: TGCGCCAGCAGCTCCGTACTGACAGGCACCGAGCAGTACTTC. Protein sequence: CASSSVLTGTEQYF. The V gene is TRBV5-1, the J gene TRBJ2-7; possible D gene TRBD1, 6 bases. The CDR3 runs 14 residues. Germline V gene data show CDR1 as SGHRS and CDR2 as YFSETQ. Trimming cost V 3 bases and J 6 bases, with 16 bases left between them. Drawing the rest from reference TRBV5-1 and TRBJ2-7, the complete variable domain is KAGVTQTPRYLIKTRGQQVTLSCSPISGHRSVSWYQQTPGQGLQFLFEYFSETQRNKGNFPGRFSGRQFSNSRSEMNVSTLELGDSALYLCASSSVLTGTEQYFGPGTRLTVT.

V and J are TRBV7-8 and TRBJ2-1; a possible D gene is TRBD2 (6 bases). This CDR3 has 13 residues. Germline CDR1 reads SGHVS; CDR2 reads FQNEAQ. V lost 5 bases and J 5 bases, leaving 10 bases between the germline ends. In DNA form, the CDR3 reads TGTGCCAGCAGCCCTCGGACTAACAATGAGCAGTTCTTC. The encoded protein is CASSPRTNNEQFF.

This clone was observed at least ten times. The chain is built from TRBV4-1 and TRBJ2-7; TRBD1 agrees at 8 bases. This CDR3 has 14 amino acids. Per the germline V gene, CDR1 is MGHRA and CDR2 is YSYEKL. The trim removed 3 bases at V and 4 bases at J, leaving 5 bases unmatched. CDR3: CASSHGQGPYEQYF. The CDR3 DNA reads as TGCGCCAGCAGCCACGGACAGGGTCCGTACGAGCAGTACTTC.

The rearrangement uses TRBV28 and TRBJ1-5; TRBD1 might be the D (5 bases). The V end lost 10 bases, the J end lost 4 bases, and 17 bases lay between the germline ends. The V gene's germline CDR1 is MDHEN and CDR2 SYDVKM. The CDR3 length is 14 residues. The CDR3 sequence: CATGGRGLNQPQHF. The DNA of the CDR3 is TGTGCCACCGGAGGACGGGGACTAAATCAGCCCCAGCATTTT.

The chain has TRBV6-1 and TRBJ2-7; maybe TRBD2 (6 bases). The V gene's germline CDR1 is MNHNS and CDR2 SASEGT. The V end lost 1 base, the J end lost 3 bases, and 13 bases lay between the germline ends. The CDR3 length is 15 residues. CDR3 sequence (DNA): TGTGCCAGCAGTGAAGGCGGGATCCCTTACTACGAGCAGTACTTC. It specifies CASSEGGIPYYEQYF.

The rearrangement links TRBV28 to TRBJ2-7, with D perhaps TRBD1 (6 bases). The CDR3 contains 16 residues. Trimming cost V 3 bases and J 2 bases, with 17 bases left between them. Germline CDR1 is MDHEN and CDR2 is SYDVKM. The chain's CDR3 is CASSLPPGDIPYEQYF. The DNA of the CDR3 is TGTGCCAGCAGTTTGCCCCCTGGGGACATCCCCTACGAGCAGTACTTC.

Worth noting for this clone: This sample includes further DNA sequences coding for the same CDR3. The V and J genes are TRBV5-1 and TRBJ1-2; TRBD1 matches 8 bases. The CDR3 has 14 residues. Germline assignment: CDR1 SGHRS and CDR2 YFSETQ. The V gene end was trimmed by 3 bases and the J gene end by 2 bases; junction bases not matched to a gene: 3. The DNA for the CDR3 is TGCGCCAGCAGCTCTGGACAGGGAAACTATGGCTACACCTTC. Encoded protein: CASSSGQGNYGYTF.

The chain employs TRBV9 and TRBJ1-4; possible D gene TRBD1, 6 bases. This CDR3 contains 16 residues. The germline gives CDR1 SGDLS, CDR2 YYNGEE. Trimming removed 2 bases from V and 7 bases from J, with 18 bases in between. Here the CDR3 reads CASSVAGGGTLEKLFF. For the CDR3, the DNA is TGTGCCAGCAGCGTCGCGGGGGGGGGCACCCTTGAAAAACTGTTTTTT.

The V and J genes are TRBV7-6 and TRBJ1-4; unclear D gene. The CDR3 sequence is 14 residues long. Per germline, CDR1 SGHVS and CDR2 FNYEAQ. V was trimmed by 1 base and J by 4 bases, leaving 7 bases between them. CDR3 coding DNA: TGTGCCAGCAGCTTAGGACTGAATAATGAAAAACTGTTTTTT. Translated: CASSLGLNNEKLFF.

This clone has more than one count but fewer than ten. This sequence joins TRBV13 and TRBJ2-5, with 12 bases matching TRBD2. The length of the CDR3 is 19 residues. Germline CDR1 reads PRHDT; CDR2 reads FYEKMQ (reference sequence). V lost 2 bases, J lost 4 bases, and 14 bases stayed unmatched. CDR3 in amino acids: CASSLRYGLAGLGGETQYF. For the CDR3, the DNA is TGTGCCAGCAGCTTACGATACGGACTAGCGGGACTTGGGGGAGAGACCCAGTACTTC.

The V and J genes are TRBV24-1 and TRBJ2-1, with a weak D call TRBD2 (7 bases). Germline CDR1 is KGHDR and CDR2 is SFDVKD. The V gene lost 1 base and the J gene lost 4 bases, with 13 bases spanning the gap. This CDR3 is built from 16 residues. As DNA, the CDR3 is TGTGCCACCAGTGATTTTGGGGGGGCAGGGTACAATGAGCAGTTCTTC. It encodes CATSDFGGAGYNEQFF.

The V call is TRBV7-7, the J call TRBJ1-3; D may be TRBD1 (5 bases). Per the germline V gene, CDR1 is SSHAT and CDR2 is FNYEAQ (reference sequence). This CDR3 comprises 15 residues. The ends were cut back, 5 bases at V and 0 bases at J, with 11 bases in the middle. The chain's CDR3 is CASSPAGISGNTIYF. CDR3 coding DNA: TGTGCCAGCAGCCCGGCAGGGATCTCTGGAAACACCATATATTTT. Full variable domain (missing parts from reference TRBV7-7 and TRBJ1-3): GAGVSQSPRYKVTKRGQDVTLRCDPISSHATLYWYQQALGQGPEFLTYFNYEAQPDKSGLPSDRFSAERPEGSISTLTIQRTEQRDSAMYRCASSPAGISGNTIYFGEGSWLTVV.

The gene calls are TRBV2 and TRBJ1-6, with 8 bases fitting TRBD1. The CDR3 length is 15 residues. V lost 6 bases to trimming and J lost 9 bases; unmatched junction nucleotides: 10. The germline CDR1 and CDR2 sequences are SNHLY and FYNNEI. CDR3 nucleotide sequence: TGTGCCAGCAGCCCCGGGCAGGGGGCGATTTCACCCCTCCACTTT. Residues: CASSPGQGAISPLHF.

The sample holds one count of this clone. The V and J genes are TRBV9 and TRBJ2-5, with D maybe TRBD1 (6 bases). There are 15 residues in the CDR3. Deletions cut 0 bases from V and 2 bases from J, with 11 bases between. CDR1 SGDLS and CDR2 YYNGEE come from the germline V gene. The CDR3 DNA follows: TGTGCCAGCAGCGTAGAGGGACACAGGCAAGAGACCCAGTACTTC. Translated: CASSVEGHRQETQYF.

V and J are TRBV20-1 and TRBJ2-7, with 7 bases fitting TRBD2. With 3 bases clipped from V and 3 bases from J, the junction kept 2 bases outside the gene matches. From germline, CDR1 is DFQATT and CDR2 SNEGSKA (reference sequence). This CDR3 has 12 amino acids. The CDR3 region has the DNA TGCAGTGCTAGTGGGAGGGGCTACGAGCAGTACTTC. Protein sequence: CSASGRGYEQYF.

V usage is TRBV7-3 and J usage is TRBJ2-1, with D possibly matching TRBD2 (5 bases). The V gene's germline CDR1 is SGHTA and CDR2 FQGTGA. V was cut by 2 bases and J by 6 bases, with 14 bases left in between. The CDR3 loop spans 15 amino acids. The CDR3 protein is CASSLSGLGGNEQFF. CDR3 in DNA: TGTGCCAGCAGCTTATCAGGCCTAGGAGGCAATGAGCAGTTCTTC.

Points on this clone: The sample has other DNA sequences that encode this CDR3 too. The chain joins TRBV27 to TRBJ2-7; TRBD1 is a possible D gene (7 bases). Germline lookup yields CDR1 MNHEY and CDR2 SMNVEV (reference sequence). The CDR3 contains 13 residues. V dropped 5 bases and J dropped 3 bases, with 11 bases sitting between them. The CDR3: CASSPQGGYEQYF. For the CDR3, the DNA is TGTGCCAGCAGTCCTCAGGGGGGCTACGAGCAGTACTTC.

The rearrangement joins TRBV19 to TRBJ2-4, with D possibly being TRBD2 (5 bases). The CDR3 covers 17 residues. Trimming took 1 base from V and 1 from J, leaving 14 bases between them. The germline V gene encodes CDR1 LNHDA and CDR2 SQIVND (reference sequence). CDR3 DNA sequence: TGTGCCAGTAGTATAGCAGAGAGAGGGCTGGCCAAAAACATTCAGTACTTC. Its translation: CASSIAERGLAKNIQYF.